Here is one T cell receptor beta chain with its context. Its antigen is still unknown. This entry belongs to a study of shared clonotypes between healthy human individuals. In the study overall: Those who served as donors were a couple of women and a few men between the ages of 18 and 49.

Assay: immunoSEQ multiplex PCR; the TCRdb copy retains only in-frame clones and omits some. The repertoire holds 760,000 or so clones, with 96% as singletons. Points from the study as a whole: Specimens sampled were limited to blood, with tissue repertoires likely differing. Limited genetic and exposure-history diversity came from having few donors.

Naive CD8 cells comprised CD45RO-negative, CCR7-positively selected cells, excluding terminally differentiated effector memory CD45RA+ cells. All the donors were Caucasian adults who lived in Nashville, Tennessee. The sequenced sample was naive CD8+ T cells sorted from blood. The TCR was taken from a man aged 25 to 45 in good health.

CDR3 loop: CASRLAGNYEQYF. CDR3 coding DNA: TGTGCCAGCCGACTAGCGGGGAACTACGAGCAGTACTTC. This rearrangement joins TRBV11-2 to TRBJ2-7, with 11 positions matching TRBD2. Germline V gene lookup returns CDR1 SGHAT and CDR2 FQNNGV. The CDR3 totals 13 residues. The V segment lost 8 bases and the J segment 3 bases; nucleotides outside the gene matches: 3.